This T cell receptor (beta chain) appears in the sequencing data of a study of T cell responses to AZD1222 COVID-19 vaccine. The germline CDR1 and CDR2 sequences are KGHSH and LQKENI. Trimming shortened V by 5 bases and J by 2 bases, and 13 bases separated the two germline ends. The CDR3 runs to 15 residues. As concerns this clone: Its specificity is not known.

Study conclusions and caveats: Unmutated variant regions reportedly attract nearly half of all spike-specific TCRs. The peak T cell response came first, and repertoires were sampled only after it. Donors were largely white British and mainly female; clonal diversity was possibly underestimated.

The repertoire was sequenced with immunoSEQ multiplex PCR; TCRdb's copy has only in-frame clones and lacks some. The sample records approximately 180,000 clones, 90% to 95% being singletons. The receptor was derived from an adult who received the MenACWY meningococcal vaccine as a control. The chain employs TRBV18 and TRBJ2-1; D may be TRBD1 (6 bases). The specimen comprised peripheral blood, sampled 28 days after the second dose of the MenACWY control vaccine. The CDR3 DNA follows: TGTGCCAGCTCAGGGGGCGAAAAGGCCTACAATGAGCAGTTCTTC. This sequence encodes CASSGGEKAYNEQFF.